The source of this T cell receptor (beta chain) is a study of T cell changes during pregnancy in multiple sclerosis. This clone occurred once. Assay used: immunoSEQ multiplex PCR; TCRdb lists only in-frame clones, some missing. The table records roughly 41,000 clones, about 88% of them present only once. CDR1 is MNHEY, CDR2 SVGAGI, per germline. V lost 6 bases, J lost 0 bases, and 12 bases lay in between. The CDR3 totals 15 residues. Sequencing was performed on CD4+ T cells from peripheral blood mononuclear cells, taken in the first trimester of pregnancy. This TCR came from a female donor with multiple sclerosis, enrolled in a pregnancy study. This sequence joins TRBV6-5 and TRBJ1-5, with D perhaps matching TRBD1 (6 bases). CDR3 residues: CASSRTANSNQPQHF. For the CDR3, the DNA is TGTGCCAGCAGCCGGACAGCAAATAGCAATCAGCCCCAGCATTTT.